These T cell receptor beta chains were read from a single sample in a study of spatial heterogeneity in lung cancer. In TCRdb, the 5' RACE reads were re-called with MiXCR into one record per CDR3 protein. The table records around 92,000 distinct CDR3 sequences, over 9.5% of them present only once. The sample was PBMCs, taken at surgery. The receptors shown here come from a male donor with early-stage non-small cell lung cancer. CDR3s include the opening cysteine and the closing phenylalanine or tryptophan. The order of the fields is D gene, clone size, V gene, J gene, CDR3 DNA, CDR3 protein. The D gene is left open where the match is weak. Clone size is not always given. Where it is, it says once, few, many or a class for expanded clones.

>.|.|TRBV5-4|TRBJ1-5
TGTGCCAGCAGCTTGGGGACGGGGTCCAGTCAGCCCCAGCATTTT
CASSLGTGSSQPQHF
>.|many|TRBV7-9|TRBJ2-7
TGTGCCAGCAGCTCCCTTCTCTCCTACGAGCAGTACTTC
CASSSLLSYEQYF
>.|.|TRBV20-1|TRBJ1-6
TGCAGTGCTGACGACAGGTCCTATAATTCACCCCTCCACTTT
CSADDRSYNSPLHF
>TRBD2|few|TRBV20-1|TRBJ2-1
TGCAGTGCTAGTAAACTAGCGGGCCTCAATGAGCAGTTCTTC
CSASKLAGLNEQFF
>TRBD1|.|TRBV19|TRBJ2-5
TGTGCCAGTAGCACTACACAGGGGTTCGGCGAGACCCAGTACTTC
CASSTTQGFGETQYF
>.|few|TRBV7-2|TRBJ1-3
TGTGCCAGCAGCTTAGGGTGGAGCTCTGGAAACACCATATATTTT
CASSLGWSSGNTIYF
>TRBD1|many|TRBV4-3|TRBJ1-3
TGCGCCAGCAGCCAATTGACAGGGGCTGGAAACACCATATATTTT
CASSQLTGAGNTIYF
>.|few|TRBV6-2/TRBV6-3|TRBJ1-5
TGTGCCAGCCTGACAGACGGGCAGCCCCAGCATTTT
CASLTDGQPQHF
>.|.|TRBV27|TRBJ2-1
TGTGCCAGCAGTCCTCGGGGGGCCCATTTCGATGAGCAGTTCTTC
CASSPRGAHFDEQFF
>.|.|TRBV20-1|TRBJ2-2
TGCAGTTCTAGGGAACAGGGCGACGGGGAGCTGTTTTTT
CSSREQGDGELFF
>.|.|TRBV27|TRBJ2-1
TGTGCCAGCACGGGACTCGGGGGATACAATGAGCAGTTCTTC
CASTGLGGYNEQFF
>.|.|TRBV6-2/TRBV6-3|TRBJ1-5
TGTGCCAGCAACCAAATGGGGCAGCCCCAGCATTTT
CASNQMGQPQHF
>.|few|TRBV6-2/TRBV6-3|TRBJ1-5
TGTGCCAGCAGGCCTACAGGGTTCCAGCCCCAGCATTTT
CASRPTGFQPQHF
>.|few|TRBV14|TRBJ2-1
TGTGCCAGCAGCCACTTCAGGGATCCCTACAATGAGCAGTTCTTC
CASSHFRDPYNEQFF
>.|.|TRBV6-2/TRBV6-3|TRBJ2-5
TGTGCCAGCAGTCAAACTAGCCTTGCGACGACCCAGTACTTC
CASSQTSLATTQYF
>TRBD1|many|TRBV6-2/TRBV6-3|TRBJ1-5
TGTGCCACAGGGACAGTCAATCAGCCCCAGCATTTT
CATGTVNQPQHF
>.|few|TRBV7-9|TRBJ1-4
TGTGCCAGCAGCCCTAATGCACGTCCTAATGAAAAACTGTTTTTT
CASSPNARPNEKLFF
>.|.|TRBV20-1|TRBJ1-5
TGCAGTGCGACCGCCCCCGGGGCTCACCGCAATCAGCCCCAGCATTTT
CSATAPGAHRNQPQHF
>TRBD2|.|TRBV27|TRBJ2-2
TGTGCCAGCAGTACCCCGGGTAGCGGGAGACAGGCGAACACCGGGGAGCTGTTTTTT
CASSTPGSGRQANTGELFF
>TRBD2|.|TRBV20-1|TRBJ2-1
TGCAGCCCATCCCTAGGGCCTAGCGGGAACAATGAGCAGTTCTTC
CSPSLGPSGNNEQFF
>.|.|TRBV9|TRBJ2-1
TGTGCCAGCAGCGTAGAGGGCGGGGCTTACAATGAGCAGTTCTTC
CASSVEGGAYNEQFF
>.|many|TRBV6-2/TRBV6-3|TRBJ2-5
TGTGCCAGCAGTTCTGCCTTTGGAGAGACCCAGTACTTC
CASSSAFGETQYF
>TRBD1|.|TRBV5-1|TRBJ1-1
TGCGCCAGCGGCTTGGAACAGGGGTTTACTGAAGCTTTCTTT
CASGLEQGFTEAFF
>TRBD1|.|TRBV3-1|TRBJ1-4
TGTGCCAGCAGCCGGACAGGGGGCGGAGGGGAAAAACTGTTTTTT
CASSRTGGGGEKLFF
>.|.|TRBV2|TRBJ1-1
TGTGCCAGCAGTGAATCCATCACTGAAGCTTTCTTT
CASSESITEAFF
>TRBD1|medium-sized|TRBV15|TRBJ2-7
TGTGCCACCAGCAGAGGACAGGGGGCGAGGGAGCAGTACTTC
CATSRGQGAREQYF
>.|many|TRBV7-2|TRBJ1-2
TGTGCCAGCAGCTTAGTGGGGGCGGACTATGGCTACACCTTC
CASSLVGADYGYTF
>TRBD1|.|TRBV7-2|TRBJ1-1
TGTGCCAGCAGCTTAACGACAGGGGGGAGGACTGAAGCTTTCTTT
CASSLTTGGRTEAFF
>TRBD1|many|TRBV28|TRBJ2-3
TGTGCCAGCAGGATACAGGGGCTTACAGATACGCAGTATTTT
CASRIQGLTDTQYF
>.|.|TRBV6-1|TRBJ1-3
TGTGCCAGCAGTGCCCGGGTTCTCTCTGGAAACACCATATATTTT
CASSARVLSGNTIYF
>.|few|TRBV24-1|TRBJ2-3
TGTGCCACCAGTGATTTCGGACCGACCACTGATACGCAGTATTTT
CATSDFGPTTDTQYF
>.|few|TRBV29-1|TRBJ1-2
TGCAGCGTTGAAGATCAGGGTAATGGCTACACCTTC
CSVEDQGNGYTF
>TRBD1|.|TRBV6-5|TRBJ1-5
TGTGCCAGCAGTCAGGACAGGGGCGGCAATCAGCCCCAGCATTTT
CASSQDRGGNQPQHF
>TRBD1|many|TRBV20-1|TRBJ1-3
TGCAGTGCCTGGGACAGGAGCTCTGGAAACACCATATATTTT
CSAWDRSSGNTIYF
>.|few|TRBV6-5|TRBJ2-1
TGTGCCAGCAGTTATACTAGTTATAGTGAGCAGTTCTTC
CASSYTSYSEQFF
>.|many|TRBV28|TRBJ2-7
TGTGCCAGCAGTTTGAAGGCACCCATCGAGCAGTACTTC
CASSLKAPIEQYF
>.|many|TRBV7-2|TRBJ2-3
TGTGCCAGCAGCACCAACTTTGCGGATACGCAGTATTTT
CASSTNFADTQYF
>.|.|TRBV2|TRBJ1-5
TGTGCCAGCATGACCCAGGGCAGCAATCAGCCCCAGCATTTT
CASMTQGSNQPQHF
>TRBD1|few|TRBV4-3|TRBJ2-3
TGCGCCAGCAGCCAAGACCGGGACAGGGAATTCAATACGCAGTATTTT
CASSQDRDREFNTQYF
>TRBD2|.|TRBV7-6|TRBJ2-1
TGTGCCAGCAGCCCCGGGACTAGCTGGGGTGAGCAGTTCTTC
CASSPGTSWGEQFF
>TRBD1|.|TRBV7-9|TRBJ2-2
TGTGCCAGCAGCTTTACCCGGCAGACCGGCCGACAGGGCACCGGGGAGCTGTTTTTT
CASSFTRQTGRQGTGELFF
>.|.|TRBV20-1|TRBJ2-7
TGCAGTGCTAGAGATTCTGGCAGGTTCTCCTACGAGCAGTACTTC
CSARDSGRFSYEQYF
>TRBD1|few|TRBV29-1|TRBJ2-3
TGCAGCGCCGACAGGGACGGAGATACGCAGTATTTT
CSADRDGDTQYF
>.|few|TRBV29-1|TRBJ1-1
TGCAGCGCTACCGACCCTCCGGACACTGAAGCTTTCTTT
CSATDPPDTEAFF
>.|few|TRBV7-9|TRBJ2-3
TGTGCCAGCCGGAGTCGGGCCTCAGATACGCAGTATTTT
CASRSRASDTQYF
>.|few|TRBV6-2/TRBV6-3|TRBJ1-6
TGTGCCAGCAGGACCGACAGAAATAATTCACCCCTCCACTTT
CASRTDRNNSPLHF
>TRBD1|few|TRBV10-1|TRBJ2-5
TGCGCCAGCAGCAGCTACACAGGGGGGAAGGAAGGGACCCAGTACTTC
CASSSYTGGKEGTQYF
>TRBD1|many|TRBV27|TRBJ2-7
TGTGCCAGCAGTTTGAGGCAGGGGGCGGACGAGCAGTACTTC
CASSLRQGADEQYF
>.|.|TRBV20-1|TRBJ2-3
TGCAGTGCTAGAGACCCACAAAAGGCCGCAGATACGCAGTATTTT
CSARDPQKAADTQYF
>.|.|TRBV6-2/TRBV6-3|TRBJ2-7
TGTGCCAGCAGCCCCGGGGCCACTAAGTACTTC
CASSPGATKYF
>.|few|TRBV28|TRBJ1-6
TGTGCCAGCAGTCTCTACGACGCAGGGAGCTCCTATAATTCACCCCTCCACTTT
CASSLYDAGSSYNSPLHF
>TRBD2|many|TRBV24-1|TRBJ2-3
TGTGCCACCAGCACGACTAGCGGGGCCACAGATACGCAGTATTTT
CATSTTSGATDTQYF
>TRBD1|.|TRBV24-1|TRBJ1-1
TGTGCCACCAAGGGGACAGGGGGTTACACTGAAGCTTTCTTT
CATKGTGGYTEAFF